This T cell receptor (beta chain) originates from a study of persistence of HIV-infected CD4 T cells. The wider study: Donors had been on suppressive ART for a median of about 8 years. Points from the study as a whole: Degenerate expanded CDR3beta sequences were enriched among CMV- and Gag-responding cells. Compared with CD3/CD28-stimulated cells, CMV- and Gag-responding cells showed lower TCRbeta richness.

The libraries were made with immunoSEQ version 4 in survey mode. Some clones are missing from TCRdb's copy, which holds only in-frame ones; the method was immunoSEQ multiplex PCR. Here the sample spans under 35,000 clones, approximately 66% being singletons. The germline CDR1 and CDR2 sequences are LNHDA and SQIVND (reference sequence). This CDR3 is built from 14 residues. V lost 5 bases, J lost 3 bases, and 13 bases lay in between. Cells were stimulated with overlapping HIV-1 Gag 15-mer peptides. Responding CD4+ T cells were sorted by upregulation of both CD40 ligand and CD69. To note about this clone: The antigen is not known.

The rearrangement joins TRBV19 to TRBJ1-2; D unclear. The input for sequencing was CD4+ T cells sorted from PBMCs after roughly 18-hour stimulation, taken from a patient who received antiretroviral therapy. This TCR was recovered from an adult man with HIV who was CMV-seropositive. The CDR3 coding sequence is TGTGCCAGTAGTTCGAAGCACGGATACTATGGCTACACCTTC. This encodes CASSSKHGYYGYTF.